This T cell receptor beta chain was sequenced during a study of T cell responses to AZD1222 COVID-19 vaccine. Study-level points and caveats: Spike was spanned by vaccine-associated CD4 TCRs, which were dominant at 160-218 and 743-854.

As for this clone: The antigen remains unidentified.

The V end lost 0 bases, the J end lost 0 bases, and 5 bases lay between the germline ends. Germline V CDR1 and CDR2: LGHDT, YNNKEL (reference sequence). The CDR3 covers 14 residues. Assay used: immunoSEQ multiplex PCR; TCRdb lists only in-frame clones, some missing. The profile shows about 87,000 clones, 85% to 90% of them singletons. The TCR sequence derives from an adult in good health. The material was peripheral blood, obtained on day 0 of AZD1222 vaccination. V gene TRBV3-1 (or the pseudogene TRBV3-2) combines with J gene TRBJ2-5; D call uncertain. For the CDR3, the DNA is TGTGCCAGCAGCCAAGACTTTCACCAAGAGACCCAGTACTTC. As protein: CASSQDFHQETQYF.